The 16 T cell receptor beta chains presented below share a single source sample, sequenced in a study of CD8 T cells in ankylosing spondylitis. For these receptors, no antigen is known. General observations from the study: For ankylosing spondylitis blood, a TCR beta motif of 7 or 8 highly homologous variants appeared characteristic.

TCRdb redid the calling of the 5' RACE reads with MiXCR, one entry per CDR3 protein. Of under 950,000 distinct CDR3 sequences listed, around 19% were seen once; the top ten hold under 20%. Sequencing was carried out using blood, either unsorted or a sorted T cell fraction (not recorded which). The receptors shown here come from a male donor with ankylosing spondylitis.

The chain has TRBV6-6 and TRBJ1-4; TRBD1 matches at 7 bases. The junction had 6 bases not matched to a gene; V was cut back by 5 bases and J by 12 bases. The germline CDR1 and CDR2 sequences are MNHNY and SVGAGI (reference sequence). This CDR3 has 12 residues. The CDR3 DNA follows: TGTGCCAGCAGTACCCTACAGGGGCAACTGTTTTTT. Encoded protein: CASSTLQGQLFF.

This clonotype was counted between two and nine times. The chain uses TRBV6-2 or TRBV6-3 and TRBJ1-1; the D is unclear. V lost 3 bases, J lost 3 bases, and 11 bases lay in between. CDR1 and CDR2 (germline): MNHEY, SVGEGT. The CDR3 sequence is 14 residues long. For the CDR3, the DNA is TGTGCCAGCAGTTATGTCGGGAGAGACACTGAAGCTTTCTTT. Its translation is CASSYVGRDTEAFF.

The CDR3 spells CSAVGLLQVPDTQYF. The DNA of the CDR3 is TGCAGTGCGGTCGGACTACTCCAGGTCCCAGATACGCAGTATTTT. The genes are TRBV20-1 and TRBJ2-3; TRBD2 might be the D (6 bases). The germline CDR1 and CDR2 sequences are DFQATT and SNEGSKA (reference sequence). The CDR3 loop spans 15 amino acids. V was cut by 6 bases and J by 4 bases, with 20 bases left in between.

This clonotype showed up just a few times. The chain joins TRBV27 to TRBJ2-3, with D possibly TRBD2 on 5 matching bases. CDR1 is MNHEY, CDR2 SMNVEV, per germline (reference sequence). V was shortened by 3 bases and J by 4 bases, with 20 bases between the two germline ends. This CDR3 spans 17 amino acids. The CDR3 loop is CASSLVHGLARPDTQYF. The CDR3, as DNA: TGTGCCAGCAGTTTGGTACACGGCCTAGCAAGGCCAGATACGCAGTATTTT.

The chain recombines TRBV9 with TRBJ2-6; a weak D match, TRBD1 (6 bases). Germline V gene data show CDR1 as SGDLS and CDR2 as YYNGEE. The CDR3 runs 13 residues. V was pared by 7 bases and J by 3 bases, with 8 bases between. CDR3 nucleotides: TGTGCCAGCCACAGGGTTGGGGCCAACGTCCTGACTTTC. This sequence encodes CASHRVGANVLTF.

Worth noting for this clonotype: A read error is likely, as this CDR3 ends without the conserved phenylalanine or tryptophan. CDR3 region: CSAKAGGRDTQYL. As DNA, the CDR3 is TGCAGTGCTAAGGCAGGGGGCAGAGATACGCAGTATCTT. V gene TRBV20-1 combines with J gene TRBJ2-3, with 8 positions matching TRBD1. The CDR3 runs 13 residues. V dropped 4 bases and J dropped 5; count of bases not matched to a gene: 5. Germline V gives CDR1 DFQATT, CDR2 SNEGSKA (reference sequence).

The chain combines TRBV4-3 with TRBJ2-3, with 10 bases identical to TRBD2. The length of the CDR3 is 17 residues. Germline trimming cut 0 bases from V and 5 bases from J; bases unmatched to any gene: 8. Germline CDR1 is LGHNA and CDR2 is YSLEER. CDR3 loop: CASSQEEAGGNEDTQYF. CDR3 DNA sequence: TGCGCCAGCAGCCAAGAAGAAGCGGGAGGGAATGAAGATACGCAGTATTTT.

The J gene is TRBJ2-1, the V gene TRBV12-3 or TRBV12-4, with D perhaps TRBD2 (5 bases). Trimming cost V 4 bases and J 9 bases, with 10 bases left between them. The CDR3 is 12 amino acids. CDR3 DNA sequence: TGTGCCAGCAGTTCCTGGACTGTTGAGCAGTTCTTC. Translated, it gives CASSSWTVEQFF.

This clonotype was detected only a few times. The gene calls are TRBV7-2 and TRBJ1-1; perhaps TRBD1 as D (6 bases). Germline assignment: CDR1 SGHTA and CDR2 FQGNSA. The V gene lost 2 bases and the J gene lost 0 bases, with 10 bases spanning the gap. This CDR3 spans 15 amino acids. Written as DNA, the CDR3 is TGTGCCAGCAGCTTAATGAGACAGGTGAACACTGAAGCTTTCTTT. Translated: CASSLMRQVNTEAFF.

The chain is built from TRBV29-1 and TRBJ2-5; 8 bases match TRBD1. V lost 8 bases and J lost 9; bases outside the gene matches: 8. The CDR3 is 11 amino acids. Per the germline V gene, CDR1 is SQVTM and CDR2 is ANQGSEA. CDR3 nucleotide sequence: TGCAGCACCGGGGACAGGTGGGCCCAGTACTTC. Its protein product is CSTGDRWAQYF.

The chain uses TRBV27 and TRBJ1-5; the D is unclear. Trimming shortened V by 6 bases and J by 12 bases, and 18 bases separated the two germline ends. The germline CDR1 and CDR2 sequences are MNHEY and SMNVEV (reference sequence). The CDR3 runs 13 residues. As DNA, the CDR3 is TGTGCCAGCAGGCCCATTGGGATATCAAACCAGCATTTT. Translation: CASRPIGISNQHF.

The V call is TRBV7-2, the J call TRBJ2-5; a weak D match, TRBD2 (5 bases). The V end was cut by 7 bases, the J end by 1 base, with 19 bases between. Germline V lookup: CDR1 SGHTA, CDR2 FQGNSA. The CDR3 contains 16 residues. CDR3 bases: TGTGCCAGCACCCCGGAAGGGTGGACTTCCCAAGAGACCCAGTACTTC. Translating it yields CASTPEGWTSQETQYF. The full variable domain, with the rest looked up from reference TRBV7-2 and TRBJ2-5, is GAGVSQSPSNKVTEKGKDVELRCDPISGHTALYWYRQSLGQGLEFLIYFQGNSAPDKSGLPSDRFSAERTGGSVSTLTIQRTQQEDSAVYLCASTPEGWTSQETQYFGPGTRLLVL.

This clonotype occurred a few times. The CDR3 bases are TGTGCCAGCAGCCCAACAGGGGAATGGGACTATGGCTACACCTTC. It is translated as CASSPTGEWDYGYTF. The chain is built from TRBV11-2 and TRBJ1-2; 7 nucleotides match TRBD1. The germline V gene has CDR1 SGHAT and CDR2 FQNNGV. The trim removed 5 bases at V and 3 bases at J, leaving 9 bases unmatched. This CDR3 contains 15 residues.

DNA for the CDR3: TGTGCCAGCAGTTCACGGGGGGGCGGAGACATTCAGTACTTC. This codes for CASSSRGGGDIQYF. V is TRBV27 and J is TRBJ2-4, with 8 bases aligning to TRBD2. This CDR3 is built from 14 residues. The J segment lost 8 bases and the V segment lost 4 bases, leaving 7 bases of the junction unmatched. Germline V gene data show CDR1 as MNHEY and CDR2 as SMNVEV (reference sequence).

This clonotype was seen repeatedly, ten times or more. The rearrangement links TRBV7-8 to TRBJ2-3; D gene ambiguous. Germline lookup yields CDR1 SGHVS and CDR2 FQNEAQ. V was trimmed by 1 base and J by 2 bases, leaving 10 bases between them. This CDR3 has 15 amino acids. CDR3 in amino acids: CASSLDPVLTDTQYF. The CDR3 DNA follows: TGTGCCAGCAGCTTAGATCCAGTACTCACAGATACGCAGTATTTT.

The J gene is TRBJ1-2, the V gene TRBV12-3 or TRBV12-4, with TRBD1 matching 8 bases. The V and J ends lost 3 bases and 7 bases, in that order; junction bases with no gene match: 7. The CDR3 is 14 amino acids. CDR3 region: CASSFVRTGTGYTF. The CDR3 DNA follows: TGTGCCAGCAGTTTTGTTAGGACAGGGACTGGCTACACCTTC.